This T cell receptor beta chain is drawn from a study of control samples from healthy donors and cancer patients. Repertoires were generated with immunoSEQ multiplex PCR, while TCRdb's copy carries only in-frame clones and drops some. This sample contains around 190,000 clones. CDR1 is MDHEN, CDR2 SYDVKM, per germline. V was clipped by 8 bases and J by 6 bases, with 11 bases between them. CDR3 length: 13 amino acids. The specimen sequenced was blood. The chain recombines TRBV28 with TRBJ1-6, with D tentatively TRBD1 (6 bases). The receptor was isolated from a woman in her 30s in good health. DNA for the CDR3: TGTGCCAGCTACAGGGATGGTAATTCACCCCTCCACTTT. Its protein product is CASYRDGNSPLHF. The variable domain in full, completed from reference TRBV28 and TRBJ1-6, reads DVKVTQSSRYLVKRTGEKVFLECVQDMDHENMFWYRQDPGLGLRLIYFSYDVKMKEKGDIPEGYSVSREKKERFSLILESASTNQTSMYLCASYRDGNSPLHFGNGTRLTVT.